One and the same sample provided the 15 T cell receptor beta chains below, sequenced in a study of shared clonotypes between healthy human individuals (dated by TCRdb to 2020 to 2022). To prepare the library, the immunoSEQ multiplex PCR assay was applied. In TCRdb, the immuneACCESS table is reduced to in-frame sequences with V and J assigned. These tables do not hold every clone; where another copy was compared, an unresolved V gene accounts for under half, and the others remain unexplained. The sample has about 380,000 clones on record, 96% of them singletons. The ten largest clonotypes hold more than 0.3% of the sample. Sequencing was performed on memory CD8+ T cells sorted from blood. According to the study, the label for this sample's cell subset or site signals: CD45RO+ cells pooled with CCR7-negative TemRA cells. All receptors derive from a man aged 25-40 years in good health.

The rearrangement joins TRBV30 to TRBJ1-1, with D tentatively TRBD1 (5 bases). The CDR3 runs 11 residues. Per the germline V gene, CDR1 is GTSNPN and CDR2 is SVGIG (reference sequence). Deletions cut 6 bases from V and 7 bases from J, with 12 bases between. CDR3 sequence reads: CACRQSIEAFF. CDR3 sequence (DNA): TGTGCCTGTAGACAGAGTATTGAAGCTTTCTTT.

The chain couples TRBV4-2 to TRBJ1-5, with D hard to call. V gave up 0 bases and J gave up 0 bases, with 12 bases separating them. CDR1 and CDR2 (germline): LGHNA, YNFKEQ. CDR3 length: 17 amino acids. CDR3: CASSQDVSLYSNQPQHF. The DNA of the CDR3 is TGTGCCAGCAGCCAAGATGTATCACTGTATAGCAATCAGCCCCAGCATTTT.

This chain's CDR3 is CASSAPGSYEQYF. DNA for the CDR3: TGTGCCAGCAGTGCTCCAGGTTCCTACGAGCAGTACTTC. The chain has TRBV2 and TRBJ2-7, with D hard to call. Trimming took off 4 bases at V and 1 base at J, with 8 bases between the two ends. There are 13 residues in the CDR3. The V gene's germline CDR1 is SNHLY and CDR2 FYNNEI.

The chain joins TRBV5-4 to TRBJ2-2, with TRBD2 matching 8 bases. The CDR3 consists of 14 residues. The germline V gene encodes CDR1 SGHNT and CDR2 YYREEE (reference sequence). The trim removed 5 bases at V and 3 bases at J, leaving 3 bases unmatched. The CDR3 spells CASRREVDTGELFF. The CDR3 DNA follows: TGTGCCAGCAGGCGGGAGGTTGACACCGGGGAGCTGTTTTTT. Full variable domain (remainder filled in from reference TRBV5-4 and TRBJ2-2): ETGVTQSPTHLIKTRGQQVTLRCSSQSGHNTVSWYQQALGQGPQFIFQYYREEENGRGNFPPRFSGLQFPNYSSELNVNALELDDSALYLCASRREVDTGELFFGEGSRLTVL.

The chain joins TRBV5-1 to TRBJ1-2, with D unclear. The CDR3 spans 11 residues. Trimming left V 5 bases short and J 7 bases short, with 9 bases between. Germline V gene sequence: CDR1 SGHRS, CDR2 YFSETQ. CDR3 bases: TGCGCCAGCAGGGTAGGTTCTGGCTACACCTTC. Translation gives CASRVGSGYTF.

The chain carries TRBV4-1 and TRBJ1-2; D gene unclear. V was shortened by 0 bases and J by 7 bases, with 9 bases between the two germline ends. Germline CDR1 is MGHRA and CDR2 is YSYEKL. The CDR3 runs to 13 residues. The CDR3 loop is CASSQDARTGYTF. Here the CDR3 DNA reads TGCGCCAGCAGCCAAGACGCGCGCACTGGCTACACCTTC.

The CDR3 sequence is CASSYRLGYEQYF. The CDR3 bases are TGTGCCAGCAGTTACAGGTTAGGGTACGAGCAGTACTTC. The chain is built from TRBV6-5 and TRBJ2-7; no clear D. Looked up from germline, CDR1 is MNHEY and CDR2 is SVGAGI. The CDR3 is 13 residues long. The ends were cut back, 2 bases at V and 4 bases at J, with 9 bases in the middle.

The V call is TRBV18, the J call TRBJ2-5, with 8 bases fitting TRBD1. The CDR3 runs to 14 residues. V shed 3 bases and J 2 bases; nucleotides not matched to a gene: 2. Germline loops: CDR1 KGHSH, CDR2 LQKENI. The CDR3 DNA reads as TGTGCCAGCTCACCCTGGACAGGGCAAGAGACCCAGTACTTC. Amino acids: CASSPWTGQETQYF.

This chain joins TRBV5-4 and TRBJ2-1, with 7 bases aligning to TRBD2. The CDR3 loop spans 17 amino acids. The junction had 10 bases not matched to a gene; V was cut back by 0 bases and J by 4 bases. CDR1 SGHNT and CDR2 YYREEE come from the germline V gene (reference sequence). CDR3 residues: CASSLAPLADSYNEQFF. In nucleotides, the CDR3 is TGTGCCAGCAGCTTGGCACCCCTAGCGGACTCATACAATGAGCAGTTCTTC. Filled out from reference TRBV5-4 and TRBJ2-1, the complete variable domain reads ETGVTQSPTHLIKTRGQQVTLRCSSQSGHNTVSWYQQALGQGPQFIFQYYREEENGRGNFPPRFSGLQFPNYSSELNVNALELDDSALYLCASSLAPLADSYNEQFFGPGTRLTVL.

The chain recombines TRBV28 with TRBJ2-1, with D possibly matching TRBD2 (6 bases). The ends were cut back, 7 bases at V and 9 bases at J, with 16 bases in the middle. The CDR3 loop spans 13 amino acids. Germline CDR1 MDHEN, CDR2 SYDVKM. The CDR3 loop is CASTQSLSGEQFF. In DNA, the CDR3 is TGTGCCAGCACACAGAGCCTTAGCGGTGAGCAGTTCTTC. Supplemented by reference TRBV28 and TRBJ2-1, the full variable domain reads DVKVTQSSRYLVKRTGEKVFLECVQDMDHENMFWYRQDPGLGLRLIYFSYDVKMKEKGDIPEGYSVSREKKERFSLILESASTNQTSMYLCASTQSLSGEQFFGPGTRLTVL.

V is TRBV18 and J is TRBJ2-7; 7 positions match TRBD1. This CDR3 comprises 16 residues. The junction had 8 bases not matched to a gene; V was cut back by 0 bases and J by 3 bases. Germline V lookup: CDR1 KGHSH, CDR2 LQKENI. CDR3 nucleotides: TGTGCCAGCTCACCACCCATGGACAGGATGAGCTACGAGCAGTACTTC. As protein: CASSPPMDRMSYEQYF.

As for this clone: The same CDR3 arises from other DNA sequences in this sample as well. The chain couples TRBV6-1 to TRBJ1-2; D gene ambiguous. Germline loops: CDR1 MNHNS, CDR2 SASEGT. This CDR3 comprises 12 residues. V lost 2 bases and J lost 2, with 3 bases in between. CDR3 DNA: TGTGCCAGCAGTGAACAAAACTATGGCTACACCTTC. Residues: CASSEQNYGYTF.

The chain joins TRBV6-1 to TRBJ2-7; the D is unclear. Per germline, CDR1 MNHNS and CDR2 SASEGT. The V end was cut by 8 bases, the J end by 0 bases, with 14 bases between. There are 14 residues in the CDR3. The DNA for the CDR3 is TGTGCCAGCGCGCTAAGTCGGAGCTCCTACGAGCAGTACTTC. Translating gives CASALSRSSYEQYF.

The gene calls are TRBV19 and TRBJ1-4, with no clear D. CDR1 and CDR2 (germline): LNHDA, SQIVND (reference sequence). The V end lost 3 bases, the J end lost 8 bases, and 13 bases lay between the germline ends. The length of the CDR3 is 14 residues. DNA for the CDR3: TGTGCCAGTAGTATCCGGGGATTCGAAGAAAAACTGTTTTTT. It translates to CASSIRGFEEKLFF.

The chain combines TRBV7-2 with TRBJ2-7, with TRBD1 as a possible D gene (6 bases). This CDR3 comprises 15 residues. Trimming pared 5 bases from V and 3 bases from J, leaving 17 bases between. Germline-derived CDR1 and CDR2 are SGHTA and FQGNSA. The CDR3 DNA follows: TGTGCCAGCAGCCGCCAGGGGATCGACTACTACGAGCAGTACTTC. Residues: CASSRQGIDYYEQYF.